Given below is one T cell receptor beta chain in context. These data come from a study of T cell changes during pregnancy in multiple sclerosis. Produced via immunoSEQ multiplex PCR; TCRdb's table is partial and in-frame only. This table holds approximately 48,000 clones, 85% to 95% found once. V lost 5 bases to trimming and J lost 4 bases; unmatched junction nucleotides: 9. CDR3 length equals 15 residues. Germline CDR1 and CDR2: SGHTA and FQGNSA. This rearrangement joins TRBV7-2 to TRBJ1-2; TRBD1 matches at 8 bases. The source is a female donor with multiple sclerosis, enrolled in a pregnancy study. Sequencing used CD4+ T cells from peripheral blood mononuclear cells, obtained in the second trimester of pregnancy. CDR3 protein: CASSRTGTGIYGYTF. The DNA of the CDR3 is TGTGCCAGCAGCCGAACAGGGACAGGAATCTATGGCTACACCTTC.